This T cell receptor (beta chain) was found in a study of technical replicates of blood from a handful of donors. Measured with immunoSEQ multiplex PCR; TCRdb has only the in-frame clones, and not every one. The sample comprises under 85,000 clones, about 92% of which are singletons, and about 0.37% rests with the top ten. The receptor's source is a human donor in good health. Material: T cells isolated from PBMCs.

In DNA form, the CDR3 reads TGTGCCAGCAGTGAATGGTTGAGGGGGACTAGCGAAGGGGAGCAGTACTTC. This codes for CASSEWLRGTSEGEQYF. The genes are TRBV25-1 and TRBJ2-7, with 10 bases identical to TRBD2. V trimming: 1 base; J trimming: 7 bases; junction bases outside the gene matches: 13. Germline V gene sequence: CDR1 MGHDK, CDR2 SYGVNS. The length of the CDR3 is 17 residues.